This TCR beta chain was retrieved from a study of cytomegalovirus exposure and HLA in healthy donors. Method: immunoSEQ multiplex PCR; TCRdb's copy keeps in-frame clones and lacks some. Of roughly 300,000 clones in the sample, around 86% were seen once. Turning to this clone: Its antigen remains unidentified.

The germline CDR1 and CDR2 sequences are MNHNY and SVGAGI (reference sequence). The length of the CDR3 is 13 residues. V lost 2 bases, J lost 5 bases, and 2 bases stayed unmatched. Study conclusions and caveats: Some TCR beta chains (roughly 150 of them) were listed as cytomegalovirus-associated. Reports described diagnosis of cytomegalovirus status by the classifier as highly specific and sensitive.

This sequence was found in a woman younger than 35 in good health and CMV-seronegative. This chain joins TRBV6-6 and TRBJ2-7; 8 bases line up with TRBD1. The source material was PBMCs. CDR3 nucleotides: TGTGCCAGCAGTTACCGACAGGGGCACGAGCAGTACTTC. This sequence encodes CASSYRQGHEQYF.